The present T cell receptor (beta chain) was sequenced within a study of blood T cell repertoires in COVID-19 (dated by TCRdb to about 2020). Describing the broader study: Samples covering the acute and convalescent phases of COVID-19 were provided by collaborators in the United States, Italy and Spain. The prospective study material was composed of cDNA or gDNA derived from T cells, B-cell-depleted T cells, or PBMCs. Where HLA class I and class II types were available, the types were taken from metadata supplied by the sample provider, not from assay-based typing. The samples were drawn from two sources: the first 160 participants of the ongoing ImmuneRACE study, and fewer than 1,500 subjects contributed by 6 global collaborators. The repertoires were made available in a free public database intended to serve as a resource for research on the immune response to SARS-CoV-2. The dataset comprised deeply sampled blood TCRbeta repertoires from subjects exposed to, actively infected with, or recovered from COVID-19. The sample metadata nearly always contained a de-identified subject ID, COVID-19 status, age in years and sex. What the authors observed across the whole study: How much clinical and demographic metadata was included differed by source and by participant, and the metadata was provided uncurated.

TCRbeta CDR3 regions were amplified from genomic DNA using the immunoSEQ Assay, a bias-controlled multiplex PCR. On the authors' methods: Nucleated cell counts per sample were estimated from amplification of reference gene primers within the assay. Sequence reads were collapsed and filtered to measure the absolute abundance of every unique TCRbeta CDR3 rearrangement. Productive Simpson clonality was computed per sample as the square root of Simpson's diversity index over productive rearrangements. Sourced from immuneACCESS, this table was stored by TCRdb with only in-frame sequences that have V and J called. A share of the clones is absent; for the studies checked, an unresolved V gene accounts for under half, and the remainder has no known explanation. V and J calls plus clone size are reproduced from that table; the DNA served to infer D and trimming. The sample table shows 200,000 to 250,000 clones, and around four fifths are seen once. About a sixth of the sample lies in the top ten.

Spanning cysteine to phenylalanine, the CDR3 consists of 15 amino acids. Only CDR3 DNA remains: 45 bases, in frame from the first base. V and J lose 5 bases and 0 bases, and a span of 16 bases separates them. According to the germline V gene (reference sequence), CDR1 reads GTSNPN and CDR2 reads SVGIG. Comment on this clone: Its target antigen remains unknown. No clone much larger than this one lies a single base away; base qualities are absent.

Collaborating institutions collected whole blood in K2EDTA tubes following their own protocols. For TCRbeta analysis, collaborators shipped samples as frozen whole blood, isolated PBMCs, or DNA extracted from either of those sample types. The clonotype was recovered from a woman of 80 years or more with active or convalescent COVID-19. The specimen was peripheral blood. The sequence is built from TRBV30 and TRBJ1-1, with an unclear D gene assignment. Read as DNA, the sequence is TGTGCCTGGGTCCACAAGACAAACATGAACACTGAAGCTTTCTTT. This gives the protein CAWVHKTNMNTEAFF.